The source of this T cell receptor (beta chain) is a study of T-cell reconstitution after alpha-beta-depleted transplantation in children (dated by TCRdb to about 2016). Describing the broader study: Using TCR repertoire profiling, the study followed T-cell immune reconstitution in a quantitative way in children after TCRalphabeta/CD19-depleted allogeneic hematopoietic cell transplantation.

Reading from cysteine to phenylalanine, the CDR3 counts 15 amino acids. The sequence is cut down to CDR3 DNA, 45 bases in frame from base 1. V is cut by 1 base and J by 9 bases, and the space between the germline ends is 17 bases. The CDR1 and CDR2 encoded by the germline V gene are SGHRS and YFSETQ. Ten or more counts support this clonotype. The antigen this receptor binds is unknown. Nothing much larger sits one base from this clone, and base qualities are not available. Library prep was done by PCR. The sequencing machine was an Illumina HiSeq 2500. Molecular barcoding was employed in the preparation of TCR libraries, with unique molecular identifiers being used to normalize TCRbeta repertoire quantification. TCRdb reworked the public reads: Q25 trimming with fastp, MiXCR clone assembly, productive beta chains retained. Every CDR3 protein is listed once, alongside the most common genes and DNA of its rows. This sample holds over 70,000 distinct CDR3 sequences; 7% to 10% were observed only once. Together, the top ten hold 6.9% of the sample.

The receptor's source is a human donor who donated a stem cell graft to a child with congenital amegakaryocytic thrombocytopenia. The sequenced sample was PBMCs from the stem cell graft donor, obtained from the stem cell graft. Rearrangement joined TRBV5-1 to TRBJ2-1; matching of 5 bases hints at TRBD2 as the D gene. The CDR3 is CASSLTQGRVGEQFF. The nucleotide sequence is TGCGCCAGCAGCTTGACCCAAGGGCGGGTAGGTGAGCAGTTCTTC. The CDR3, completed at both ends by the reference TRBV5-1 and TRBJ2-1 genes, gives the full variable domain KAGVTQTPRYLIKTRGQQVTLSCSPISGHRSVSWYQQTPGQGLQFLFEYFSETQRNKGNFPGRFSGRQFSNSRSEMNVSTLELGDSALYLCASSLTQGRVGEQFFGPGTRLTVL.